Shown below are 26 T cell receptor beta chains from a single sample sequenced in a study of T cell responses to AZD1222 COVID-19 vaccine. TCRdb's copy holds only in-frame clones and misses some; the assay was immunoSEQ multiplex PCR. The table shows about 81,000 clones, with around 92% occurring only once. Sample: peripheral blood, taken on day 0 of AZD1222 vaccination. All receptors derive from an adult in good health.

Here the CDR3 DNA reads TGTGCCAGCAGTTTACCGGGACTTAATTACAATGAGCAGTTCTTC. It encodes CASSLPGLNYNEQFF. This sequence joins TRBV27 and TRBJ2-1; TRBD2 might be the D (6 bases). Looked up from germline, CDR1 is MNHEY and CDR2 is SMNVEV (reference sequence). This CDR3 comprises 15 residues. V was pared by 2 bases and J by 4 bases, with 12 bases between.

This clone was recorded once. This sequence joins TRBV10-1 and TRBJ2-5; D is possibly TRBD2 (5 bases). Trimming stripped 8 bases from V and 4 bases from J, with 20 bases between. CDR1 WNHNN and CDR2 SYGVQD come from the germline V gene (reference sequence). The CDR3 totals 15 residues. CDR3 coding DNA: TGCGCCAGCTATCCGCCCCCGGGAAAGGCAGAGACCCAGTACTTC. This gives the protein CASYPPPGKAETQYF.

The J gene is TRBJ1-3, the V gene TRBV14; D is possibly TRBD1 (5 bases). Germline-derived CDR1 and CDR2 are SGHDN and FVKESK. The CDR3 runs to 16 residues. V was shortened by 0 bases and J by 5 bases, with 14 bases between the two germline ends. The CDR3 nucleotides are TGTGCCAGCAGCCAAGATCTCCGACAGACTAGAAACACCATATATTTT. This gives the protein CASSQDLRQTRNTIYF. The variable domain in full, with the rest retrieved from reference TRBV14 and TRBJ1-3, is EAGVTQFPSHSVIEKGQTVTLRCDPISGHDNLYWYRRVMGKEIKFLLHFVKESKQDESGMPNNRFLAERTGGTYSTLKVQPAELEDSGVYFCASSQDLRQTRNTIYFGEGSWLTVV.

This clone occurred once. The chain recombines TRBV18 with TRBJ2-7; 9 bases are a match to TRBD2. V shed 0 bases, J shed 1 base, and the junction held 7 bases outside the gene matches. The CDR3 spans 17 residues. Germline V gene data show CDR1 as KGHSH and CDR2 as LQKENI. Written as DNA, the CDR3 is TGTGCCAGCTCACCACCCATTTCGCGGGAGGGGTCCTACGAGCAGTACTTC. This codes for CASSPPISREGSYEQYF.

This chain uses TRBV5-1 with TRBJ1-5; D is unresolved. Germline V CDR1 and CDR2: SGHRS, YFSETQ. The CDR3 length is 13 residues. V was pared by 4 bases and J by 7 bases, with 12 bases between. The CDR3 coding sequence is TGCGCCAGCAGCGAGGGAAACGACCAGCCCCAGCATTTT. Amino acid sequence: CASSEGNDQPQHF. Together with reference TRBV5-1 and TRBJ1-5, the CDR3 gives the full variable domain: KAGVTQTPRYLIKTRGQQVTLSCSPISGHRSVSWYQQTPGQGLQFLFEYFSETQRNKGNFPGRFSGRQFSNSRSEMNVSTLELGDSALYLCASSEGNDQPQHFGDGTRLSIL.

This rearrangement joins TRBV15 to TRBJ2-1; D is uncertain. V was shortened by 2 bases and J by 0 bases, with 5 bases between the two germline ends. In germline, CDR1 is LNHNV, CDR2 YYDKDF (reference sequence). The CDR3 length is 14 residues. The CDR3 DNA reads as TGTGCCACCAGCAGACCCCCCTCCTACAATGAGCAGTTCTTC. It encodes CATSRPPSYNEQFF.

This chain joins TRBV12-2 and TRBJ1-1. TRBV12-2 is a recognized pseudogene. The CDR3 consists of 19 residues. CDR3 amino acids: CASRLAACFPETVVVIAFF. DNA for the CDR3: TGTGCAAGTCGCTTAGCGGCTTGTTTTCCAGAGACGGTGGTCGTGATAGCTTTCTTT.

The V call is TRBV29-1, the J call TRBJ2-1; no definite D call. Germline CDR1 is SQVTM and CDR2 is ANQGSEA. The CDR3 length is 12 residues. Trimming stripped 7 bases from V and 0 bases from J, with 7 bases between. CDR3 amino acids: CSARSSYNEQFF. CDR3 DNA: TGCAGCGCCCGGAGCTCCTACAATGAGCAGTTCTTC.

The J gene is TRBJ1-2, the V gene TRBV27; TRBD1 might be the D (5 bases). V lost 8 bases and J lost 7, with 14 bases in between. The CDR3 runs to 12 residues. Germline CDR1 MNHEY, CDR2 SMNVEV (reference sequence). CDR3 amino acids: CASSTLGGGYTF. The CDR3 DNA sequence: TGTGCCAGCTCTACGTTGGGGGGTGGCTACACCTTC.

The rearrangement links TRBV29-1 to TRBJ2-1, with TRBD2 as a possible D gene (5 bases). V shed 8 bases and J shed 15 bases, with 20 bases lying between them. The CDR3 loop spans 11 amino acids. From germline, CDR1 is SQVTM and CDR2 ANQGSEA. CDR3 region: CSSKAGDFPFF. CDR3 in DNA: TGCAGCTCCAAAGCCGGGGATTTCCCGTTCTTC.

This rearrangement joins TRBV4-1 to TRBJ2-3, with 10 bases matching TRBD2. The CDR3 consists of 18 residues. V lost 0 bases to trimming and J lost 5 bases; unmatched junction nucleotides: 11. From germline, CDR1 is MGHRA and CDR2 YSYEKL. The CDR3 sequence is CASSQDRRLAGDLDTQYF. CDR3 DNA: TGCGCCAGCAGCCAAGATCGAAGGCTAGCGGGAGATCTAGATACGCAGTATTTT.

The chain links TRBV7-9 to TRBJ1-2; D is uncertain. Trimming left V 1 base short and J 1 base short, with 4 bases between. The CDR3 spans 13 residues. Per the germline V gene, CDR1 is SEHNR and CDR2 is FQNEAQ (reference sequence). The CDR3 nucleotides read TGTGCCAGCAGCTTAGGGGGTAACTATGGCTACACCTTC. The encoded protein is CASSLGGNYGYTF.

The chain employs TRBV6-5 and TRBJ1-1, with 8 nucleotides matching TRBD1. Per germline, CDR1 MNHEY and CDR2 SVGAGI. The CDR3 has 14 amino acids. With V trimmed by 5 bases and J by 5 bases, 7 bases remained unmatched. In DNA, the CDR3 is TGTGCCAGCAGTACATGGGACAGGAGGACTGAAGCTTTCTTT. Translated, it gives CASSTWDRRTEAFF.

The chain has TRBV28 and TRBJ2-1; D unclear. V gave up 6 bases and J gave up 7 bases, with 19 bases separating them. In germline, CDR1 is MDHEN, CDR2 SYDVKM. The length of the CDR3 is 15 residues. In nucleotides, the CDR3 is TGTGCCAGCAGCCCCGCTGACCTGTTGAGGAATGAGCAGTTCTTC. Protein sequence: CASSPADLLRNEQFF.

The gene calls are TRBV14 and TRBJ1-4; TRBD1 is a possible D gene (6 bases). The CDR3 runs to 17 residues. Germline CDR1 reads SGHDN; CDR2 reads FVKESK. The germline V and J ends were trimmed by 0 bases and 8 bases, with 19 bases remaining between them. The CDR3 DNA reads as TGTGCCAGCAGCCAAGAGGTAGGGGGAAGCCCCAAAGAAAAACTGTTTTTT. It encodes CASSQEVGGSPKEKLFF.

The chain recombines TRBV29-1 with TRBJ2-3, with 11 bases that match TRBD1. V lost 2 bases to trimming and J lost 4 bases; unmatched junction nucleotides: 5. CDR1 and CDR2 (germline): SQVTM, ANQGSEA. The CDR3 spans 15 residues. The DNA for the CDR3 is TGCAGCGTTGAACGGACAGGGGGCGCCTCAGATACGCAGTATTTT. Translated: CSVERTGGASDTQYF.

J is TRBJ2-3 and V is TRBV9; 13 nucleotides agree with TRBD2. Germline assignment: CDR1 SGDLS and CDR2 YYNGEE. The CDR3 is made up of 17 amino acids. V lost 3 bases, J lost 4 bases, and 8 bases stayed unmatched. CDR3 loop: CASSASLAGGWADTQYF. In DNA, the CDR3 is TGTGCCAGCAGCGCCTCACTAGCGGGAGGGTGGGCAGATACGCAGTATTTT.

The chain uses TRBV27 and TRBJ2-1; possibly TRBD2 for D (5 bases). CDR1 and CDR2 (germline): MNHEY, SMNVEV (reference sequence). CDR3 length equals 13 residues. The V and J ends lost 5 bases and 8 bases respectively, with 13 bases between them. The CDR3 spells CASSLIAYHEQFF. CDR3 in DNA: TGTGCCAGCAGTCTCATAGCGTACCATGAGCAGTTCTTC.

This chain connects TRBV19 to TRBJ1-5, with D hard to call. Per germline, CDR1 LNHDA and CDR2 SQIVND (reference sequence). V lost 1 base and J lost 0, with 10 bases in between. The CDR3 length is 16 residues. The CDR3 DNA reads as TGTGCCAGTAGTATAGGAGGTACCTATAGCAATCAGCCCCAGCATTTT. Protein sequence: CASSIGGTYSNQPQHF.

The genes are TRBV2 and TRBJ2-7; no clear D gene. The CDR3 spans 12 residues. V was trimmed by 2 bases and J by 7 bases, leaving 9 bases between them. The V gene's germline CDR1 is SNHLY and CDR2 FYNNEI. CDR3 bases: TGTGCCAGCAGTGAACAAGTGTCTGAGCAGTACTTC. Translating it yields CASSEQVSEQYF.

This clone was seen only a few times. V gene TRBV6-5 combines with J gene TRBJ2-7; 7 bases map to TRBD1. Looked up from germline, CDR1 is MNHEY and CDR2 is SVGAGI. The CDR3 has 14 amino acids. J was trimmed by 4 bases and V by 4 bases; bases with no gene match: 7. CDR3: CASSSGQSGYEQYF. The CDR3 DNA is TGTGCCAGCAGTTCGGGACAGTCGGGGTACGAGCAGTACTTC.

The chain carries TRBV2 and TRBJ1-6; possibly TRBD1 for D (6 bases). CDR3 length: 14 amino acids. Trimming took off 6 bases at V and 8 bases at J, with 14 bases between the two ends. Germline CDR1 and CDR2: SNHLY and FYNNEI. The CDR3 region has the DNA TGTGCCAGCAGATACACAGGGTTCGATTCACCCCTCCACTTT. This encodes CASRYTGFDSPLHF.

This chain links TRBV18 with TRBJ2-4; D uncertain. V shed 0 bases and J shed 3 bases, with 3 bases lying between them. The V gene's germline CDR1 is KGHSH and CDR2 LQKENI. The CDR3 has 13 amino acids. The CDR3 DNA follows: TGTGCCAGCTCACCACCGGTCAAAAACATTCAGTACTTC. It encodes CASSPPVKNIQYF.

As DNA, the CDR3 is TGTGCCAGCACCTTGAGCACAGATACGCAGTATTTT. It codes for CASTLSTDTQYF. V is TRBV27 and J is TRBJ2-3; D remains ambiguous. The germline V gene has CDR1 MNHEY and CDR2 SMNVEV (reference sequence). There are 12 residues in the CDR3. V was clipped by 7 bases and J by 0 bases, with 5 bases between them.

This chain connects TRBV29-1 to TRBJ2-7; 7 bases align to TRBD1. With 6 bases clipped from V and 1 base from J, the junction kept 9 bases outside the gene matches. This CDR3 region has 14 residues. Germline-derived CDR1 and CDR2 are SQVTM and ANQGSEA. The CDR3 DNA is TGCAGCGTCCGTTTGAGGGACAGATCCTACGAGCAGTACTTC. It specifies CSVRLRDRSYEQYF.

In the case of this clone: Other DNA sequences from this sample encode an identical CDR3 as well. The chain combines TRBV2 with TRBJ2-2; TRBD2 agrees at 9 bases. The V gene end was trimmed by 4 bases and the J gene end by 0 bases; junction bases not matched to a gene: 0. Germline V lookup: CDR1 SNHLY, CDR2 FYNNEI. CDR3 length: 15 amino acids. The CDR3: CASSGLAANTGELFF. The CDR3 DNA sequence: TGTGCCAGCAGTGGACTAGCGGCGAACACCGGGGAGCTGTTTTTT.